The 32 T cell receptor beta chains below were found in one sample sequenced in a study of regulatory T cells in long-lasting Graves disease. Building of the TCR beta libraries involved iRepertoire HTBI primers and Arm-PCR of CDR3 regions. Each CDR3 protein is one row after TCRdb ran MiXCR on the multiplex PCR reads. The sample includes roughly 430,000 distinct CDR3 sequences, 16% seen only once; the top ten take about 10%. As for time point: newly diagnosed GD, antithyroid drugs for less than 3 months. PBMC-derived RNA was used for the TCR library. These data also formed part of another study, on T cells in Graves' hyperthyroidism and ophthalmopathy.

The specimen was peripheral blood mononuclear cells (PBMCs), collected at new diagnosis, from a patient treated with antithyroid drugs. Receptors originate from a woman younger than 45 with Graves disease.

This clonotype was seen repeatedly, ten times or more. One end of the junction does not line up with germline, which may come from a read error. CDR3 sequence reads: CASSQGRTSVSSYNEQFF. DNA of the CDR3: TGCGCCAGCAGCCAAGGGCGGACTAGCGTCAGCTCCTACAATGAGCAGTTCTTC. J is TRBJ2-1 and V is TRBV7-9; TRBD2 matches at 9 bases. This CDR3 is 18 amino acids long. From germline, CDR1 is SEHNR and CDR2 FQNEAQ (reference sequence).

With respect to this clonotype: This probably arose from a read error, given a far larger clone one base away. The chain recombines TRBV27 with TRBJ2-1; 10 bases are a match to TRBD2. The J call may be wrong; the DNA end is better matched by TRBJ2-3. The germline V gene encodes CDR1 MNHEY and CDR2 SMNVEV (reference sequence). CDR3 size: 14 residues. The DNA of the CDR3 is TGTGCCACCAAGCCTAGCGGGGGAGCGGATACGCAGTATTTT. The encoded protein is CATKPSGGADTQYF.

The genes are TRBV13 and TRBJ1-1; D may be TRBD1 (6 bases). Trimming took 4 bases from V and 2 from J, leaving 20 bases between them. The CDR3 runs to 17 residues. CDR1 is PRHDT, CDR2 FYEKMQ, per germline (reference sequence). The CDR3 protein is CASSSNYWTATNTEAFF. As DNA, the CDR3 is TGTGCCAGCAGCTCTAACTACTGGACAGCTACAAACACTGAAGCTTTCTTT. Variable domain in full (rest from reference TRBV13 and TRBJ1-1): AAGVIQSPRHLIKEKRETATLKCYPIPRHDTVYWYQQGPGQDPQFLISFYEKMQSDKGSIPDRFSAQQFSDYHSELNMSSLELGDSALYFCASSSNYWTATNTEAFFGQGTRLTVV.

This clonotype was found many times. The chain uses TRBV6-5 and TRBJ2-2; D gene ambiguous. In germline, CDR1 is MNHEY, CDR2 SVGAGI. Trimming took off 2 bases at V and 6 bases at J, with 13 bases between the two ends. This CDR3 spans 15 amino acids. The CDR3, as DNA: TGTGCCAGCAGTTACCTGCTTAGATTCCCCGGGGAGCTGTTTTTT. This translates into CASSYLLRFPGELFF.

This clonotype came up many times. The chain combines TRBV20-1 with TRBJ1-1; D gene unclear. V lost 2 bases and J lost 3, with 10 bases in between. Germline CDR1 is DFQATT and CDR2 is SNEGSKA (reference sequence). The CDR3 sequence is 13 residues long. CDR3 coding DNA: TGCAGTGCTAGATCGGCCAGCTACACTGAAGCTTTCTTT. The encoded protein is CSARSASYTEAFF.

There are many counts of this clonotype. The V gene is TRBV20-1, the J gene TRBJ2-7; D is unclear. CDR1 is DFQATT and CDR2 is SNEGSKA in the germline V gene (reference sequence). Trimming took off 3 bases at V and 6 bases at J, with 6 bases between the two ends. This CDR3 contains 10 residues. The CDR3 loop is CSASTGEQYF. CDR3 nucleotide sequence: TGCAGTGCTAGTACCGGCGAGCAGTACTTC.

This clonotype was found many times. As DNA, the CDR3 is TGTGCCAGCTCACCCACTAACAGGGGTGAAGCTTTCTTT. This codes for CASSPTNRGEAFF. This rearrangement joins TRBV18 to TRBJ1-1, with 7 bases lining up with TRBD1. J was trimmed by 7 bases and V by 3 bases; bases with no gene match: 5. This CDR3 contains 13 residues. Germline CDR1 is KGHSH and CDR2 is LQKENI. The full variable domain, rest sourced from reference TRBV18 and TRBJ1-1, is NAGVMQNPRHLVRRRGQEARLRCSPMKGHSHVYWYRQLPEEGLKFMVYLQKENIIDESGMPKERFSAEFPKEGPSILRIQQVVRGDSAAYFCASSPTNRGEAFFGQGTRLTVV.

V and J are TRBV6-9 and TRBJ2-2; no reliable D call. Per the germline V gene, CDR1 is MNHGY and CDR2 is SVAAGI. The CDR3 contains 15 residues. Trimming took 3 bases from V and 7 from J, leaving 15 bases between them. The CDR3 sequence: CASSYAAESFGELFF. Here the CDR3 DNA reads TGTGCCAGCAGTTACGCCGCAGAGTCGTTCGGGGAGCTGTTTTTT.

In this sample, this clonotype turned up many times. The gene calls are TRBV18 and TRBJ2-3; D possibly corresponds to TRBD1 (6 bases). V was cut by 2 bases and J by 6 bases, with 9 bases left in between. CDR1 and CDR2 (germline): KGHSH, LQKENI. This CDR3 has 13 residues. The CDR3 here is CASSPGGYDTQYF. For the CDR3, the DNA is TGTGCCAGCTCACCAGGGGGCTATGATACGCAGTATTTT. The entire variable domain, with the rest obtained from reference TRBV18 and TRBJ2-3, is as follows: NAGVMQNPRHLVRRRGQEARLRCSPMKGHSHVYWYRQLPEEGLKFMVYLQKENIIDESGMPKERFSAEFPKEGPSILRIQQVVRGDSAAYFCASSPGGYDTQYFGPGTRLTVL.

This clonotype was recorded at least ten times. CDR3 sequence: CASSSWTGTTEAFF. The CDR3 DNA is TGTGCCAGCAGCTCCTGGACAGGGACCACTGAAGCTTTCTTT. The V and J genes are TRBV13 and TRBJ1-1; the match to TRBD1 covers 8 bases. This CDR3 has 14 residues. Unmatched junction bases numbered 5, after V lost 4 bases and J lost 4 bases. CDR1 and CDR2 (germline): PRHDT, FYEKMQ (reference sequence). Based on the CDR3 plus reference TRBV13 and TRBJ1-1, the full variable domain is AAGVIQSPRHLIKEKRETATLKCYPIPRHDTVYWYQQGPGQDPQFLISFYEKMQSDKGSIPDRFSAQQFSDYHSELNMSSLELGDSALYFCASSSWTGTTEAFFGQGTRLTVV.

This clonotype was counted many times. CDR3 DNA: TGTGCCAGCAGCCGAGGACCGAACACCGGGGAGCTGTTTTTT. Protein: CASSRGPNTGELFF. The chain is built from TRBV3-1 and TRBJ2-2; the D is unclear. The CDR3 has 14 amino acids. V was pared by 4 bases and J by 0 bases, with 6 bases between. CDR1 LGHDT and CDR2 YNNKEL come from the germline V gene (reference sequence).

In its sample, this clonotype was seen many times. The chain uses TRBV11-2 and TRBJ2-7, with D tentatively TRBD1 or TRBD2 (5 bases each). Germline V gives CDR1 SGHAT, CDR2 FQNNGV. The CDR3 consists of 14 residues. The V end was cut by 0 bases, the J end by 6 bases, with 12 bases between. The CDR3 here is CASSLELGALEQYF. The CDR3 coding sequence is TGTGCCAGCAGCTTAGAGCTCGGGGCGCTCGAGCAGTACTTC.

In its sample, this clonotype was seen many times. The rearrangement joins TRBV6-1 to TRBJ1-3; D remains ambiguous. CDR3 size: 12 residues. V gave up 6 bases and J gave up 2 bases, with 5 bases separating them. The germline gives CDR1 MNHNS, CDR2 SASEGT. The CDR3 region is CASRNTGNTIYF. The CDR3 DNA reads as TGTGCCAGCAGGAACACTGGAAACACCATATATTTT.

With respect to this clonotype: Just one base apart from a much larger clone, this may be a read error. The chain combines TRBV3-1 with TRBJ2-7, with 10 bases that match TRBD2. Germline V gene lookup returns CDR1 LGHDT and CDR2 YNNKEL (reference sequence). This CDR3 region has 15 residues. DNA of the CDR3: TGTGCCAGCAGCCAAGGACTAGCGGGCCTAGGCGAGCAGCACTTC. It is translated as CASSQGLAGLGEQHF.

The CDR3 nucleotides are TGCGCCAGCAGCCAACAGCAGGGAACGGGCCCCAGGGAGCAGTTCTTC. It encodes CASSQQQGTGPREQFF. V and J are TRBV4-1 and TRBJ2-1; a weak D match, TRBD1 (5 bases). The length of the CDR3 is 16 residues. Trimming took off 2 bases at V and 10 bases at J, with 21 bases between the two ends. Germline V gene lookup returns CDR1 MGHRA and CDR2 YSYEKL.

This clonotype was seen a few times. V is TRBV6-2 or TRBV6-3 and J is TRBJ2-7, with a possible D match to TRBD1 (5 bases). The CDR3 contains 12 residues. Germline V CDR1 and CDR2: MNHEY, SVGEGT. V was clipped by 6 bases and J by 3 bases, with 9 bases between them. The CDR3 nucleotides are TGTGCCAGCAGCCTGGACAACTACGAGCAGTACTTC. Protein: CASSLDNYEQYF.

This clonotype was picked up a small number of times. The chain joins TRBV27 to TRBJ2-4; 14 nucleotides match TRBD2. CDR1 and CDR2 (germline): MNHEY, SMNVEV (reference sequence). The CDR3 extends over 20 amino acids. V gave up 4 bases and J gave up 0 bases; unmatched junction bases: 11. The CDR3 DNA reads TGTGCCAGCAGTTCCGGGACTAGCGGGAGCTTGGAACTAGCCAAAAACATTCAGTACTTC. Amino acid sequence: CASSSGTSGSLELAKNIQYF.

This chain connects TRBV4-1 to TRBJ1-2; D ambiguous. CDR1 and CDR2 from the germline V gene are MGHRA and YSYEKL. Deletions cut 1 base from V and 2 bases from J, with 11 bases between. This CDR3 contains 15 residues. The CDR3 bases are TGCGCCAGCAGCCAAGTAGAAGTCGGCAACTATGGCTACACCTTC. Its protein is CASSQVEVGNYGYTF.

Remarks on this clonotype: With a much larger clone just one base away, this may be a read error. The chain couples TRBV28 to TRBJ2-7; TRBD1 agrees at 12 bases. In germline, CDR1 is MDHEN, CDR2 SYDVKM. The CDR3 extends over 15 amino acids. The CDR3 coding sequence is TGTGTCAGCAGCGCGGGACAGGGGGCGACCTACGAGCAGTACTTC. Amino acids: CVSSAGQGATYEQYF.

The V gene is TRBV27, the J gene TRBJ2-7; TRBD2 aligns across 14 bases. This CDR3 spans 15 amino acids. After removal of 3 bases from V and 5 bases from J, the junction contained 3 bases not matched to a gene. Per the germline V gene, CDR1 is MNHEY and CDR2 is SMNVEV (reference sequence). This chain's CDR3 is CASSLTSGRAHEQYF. The CDR3 region has the DNA TGTGCCAGCAGTTTGACTAGCGGGAGGGCCCACGAGCAGTACTTC.

Only a few counts were recorded for this clonotype. One base away lies a much larger clone, so this may be a sequencing read error. The chain has TRBV6-2 or TRBV6-3 and TRBJ2-5, with 10 bases fitting TRBD2. The CDR3 spans 18 residues. The J segment lost 4 bases and the V segment lost 5 bases, leaving 16 bases of the junction unmatched. The germline V gene encodes CDR1 MNHEY and CDR2 SVGEGT. The CDR3 coding sequence is TGTGCCAGCAGTGAAGCGGGACTAGCGCCTATCCCCAGAGAGACCCAGTACTTC. It encodes CASSEAGLAPIPRETQYF.

This rearrangement joins TRBV12-3 or TRBV12-4 to TRBJ2-3, with 10 bases fitting TRBD2. The CDR3 extends over 14 amino acids. The ends lost 9 bases at V and 8 bases at J; junction bases unmatched: 11. CDR3 DNA: TGTGCCAGTCAGCGGGAGGGCCCGACTACTACGCAGTATTTT. Amino acids: CASQREGPTTTQYF.

The J gene is TRBJ1-1, the V gene TRBV19; TRBD1 matches 7 bases. The CDR3 covers 13 residues. Germline loops: CDR1 LNHDA, CDR2 SQIVND (reference sequence). After removal of 9 bases from V and 0 bases from J, the junction contained 4 bases not matched to a gene. The CDR3 spells CASQQGMNTEAFF. CDR3 in DNA: TGTGCCAGCCAACAGGGGATGAACACTGAAGCTTTCTTT.

The chain joins TRBV19 to TRBJ2-2, with D uncertain. Trimming shortened V by 9 bases and J by 5 bases, and 16 bases separated the two germline ends. CDR1 LNHDA and CDR2 SQIVND come from the germline V gene (reference sequence). CDR3 length equals 14 residues. CDR3 region: CARSGPARTGELFF. The DNA of the CDR3 is TGTGCCAGATCAGGACCCGCGAGGACCGGGGAGCTGTTTTTT.

Concerning this clonotype: Possible read error: a much larger clone is one base away. The chain links TRBV12-3 or TRBV12-4 to TRBJ2-1; no clear D. The V and J ends lost 5 bases and 10 bases respectively, with 21 bases between them. CDR3 length equals 15 residues. CDR3: CASSEALISSYEQFF. The CDR3, as DNA: TGTGCCAGCAGTGAAGCGCTAATAAGCTCCTACGAGCAGTTCTTC.

This clonotype was detected ten times or more. This rearrangement joins TRBV6-5 to TRBJ2-7; D possibly uses TRBD1 or TRBD2 (6 bases each). CDR1 and CDR2 (germline): MNHEY, SVGAGI. With 3 bases removed from V and 3 bases from J, the gap between germline ends came to 21 bases. The CDR3 totals 17 residues. The CDR3 bases are TGTGCCAGCAGTTATGGATCGGGGGCCGCGGGGAGCTACGAGCAGTACTTC. Its protein is CASSYGSGAAGSYEQYF.

This clonotype was observed many times. The chain carries TRBV28 and TRBJ2-1, with D perhaps TRBD1 (5 bases). Germline V lookup: CDR1 MDHEN, CDR2 SYDVKM. This CDR3 is built from 12 residues. Trimming took off 2 bases at V and 9 bases at J, with 8 bases between the two ends. The CDR3 DNA reads TGTGCCAGCAGTTTAAAGGGGTTTGAGCAGTTCTTC. It codes for CASSLKGFEQFF.

In its sample, this clonotype was seen a few times. The chain links TRBV20-1 to TRBJ1-4, with 7 positions matching TRBD1. The CDR3 loop spans 14 amino acids. Germline CDR1 DFQATT, CDR2 SNEGSKA (reference sequence). The junction had 9 bases not matched to a gene; V was cut back by 3 bases and J by 8 bases. The CDR3 reads CSASRTGRDEKLFF. CDR3 DNA sequence: TGCAGTGCTAGTAGGACAGGACGGGACGAAAAACTGTTTTTT.

This clonotype was seen more than once but under ten times. The chain links TRBV24-1 to TRBJ2-7; D not resolved. Germline CDR1 and CDR2: KGHDR and SFDVKD. The CDR3 is 13 residues long. Deletions cut 5 bases from V and 5 bases from J, with 12 bases between. In DNA form, the CDR3 reads TGTGCCACCAGTGCGGCCGGGTCCCACGAGCAGTACTTC. Protein sequence: CATSAAGSHEQYF.

V and J are TRBV12-5 and TRBJ2-3; 7 positions match TRBD2. The CDR3 extends over 12 amino acids. Germline assignment: CDR1 LGHNT and CDR2 FRNRAP. The V and J ends lost 5 bases and 8 bases, in that order; junction bases with no gene match: 4. The CDR3 here is CASGTSEGTQYF. The CDR3 coding sequence is TGTGCTAGTGGTACTAGCGAAGGTACGCAGTATTTT.

This clonotype appeared many times. The chain couples TRBV27 to TRBJ2-6; perhaps TRBD1 as D (5 bases). The V and J ends lost 2 bases and 4 bases respectively, with 9 bases between them. CDR1 and CDR2 (germline): MNHEY, SMNVEV (reference sequence). The CDR3 length is 15 residues. CDR3 sequence: CASSLGATGANVLTF. The CDR3 region has the DNA TGTGCCAGCAGTTTAGGGGCCACCGGGGCCAACGTCCTGACTTTC.

This clonotype has more than one count but fewer than ten. This rearrangement joins TRBV7-9 to TRBJ2-1; no firm D call. The CDR3 length is 12 residues. Looked up from germline, CDR1 is SEHNR and CDR2 is FQNEAQ (reference sequence). Trimming stripped 5 bases from V and 10 bases from J, with 12 bases between. Written as DNA, the CDR3 is TGTGCCAGCAGCCGCGTCCTCTACGAGCAGTTCTTC. Its protein product is CASSRVLYEQFF.